One T cell receptor beta chain is described in this entry. What it binds is unknown. Time point reported: blood at routine non-recurrence follow-up after resection. The data were obtained in a study of spatial heterogeneity in lung cancer. Germline V CDR1 and CDR2: SGHTA, FQGNSA. The junction had 7 bases not matched to a gene; V was cut back by 5 bases and J by 6 bases. The CDR3 sequence is 14 residues long. Points from the study as a whole: Relative to follow-up, resection was when ubiquitous expanded tumor TCRs appeared more in blood.

TCRdb analysed the 5' RACE reads with MiXCR anew, one entry per CDR3 protein. The sample holds tens of thousands of distinct CDR3 sequences, approximately 12% seen once. V gene TRBV7-2 combines with J gene TRBJ1-2, with 9 nucleotides matching TRBD1. The receptor was isolated from a male donor with early-stage non-small cell lung cancer. The starting material was PBMCs, obtained at follow-up. The CDR3 spells CASSNLQGANGYTF. The DNA for the CDR3 is TGTGCCAGCAGCAACCTACAGGGGGCGAATGGCTACACCTTC.